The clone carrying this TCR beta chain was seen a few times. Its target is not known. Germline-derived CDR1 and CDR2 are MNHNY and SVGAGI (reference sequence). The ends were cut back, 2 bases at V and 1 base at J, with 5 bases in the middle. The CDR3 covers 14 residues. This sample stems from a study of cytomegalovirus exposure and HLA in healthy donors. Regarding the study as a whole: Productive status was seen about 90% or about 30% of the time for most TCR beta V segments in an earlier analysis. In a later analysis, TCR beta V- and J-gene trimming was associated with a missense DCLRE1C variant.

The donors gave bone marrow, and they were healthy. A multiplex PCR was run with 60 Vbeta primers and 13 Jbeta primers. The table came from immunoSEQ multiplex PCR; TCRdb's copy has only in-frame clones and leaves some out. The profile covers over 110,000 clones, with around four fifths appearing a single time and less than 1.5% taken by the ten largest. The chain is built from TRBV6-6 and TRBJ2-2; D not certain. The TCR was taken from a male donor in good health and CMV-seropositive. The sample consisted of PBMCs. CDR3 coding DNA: TGTGCCAGCAGTTACGCCAGGAACACCGGGGAGCTGTTTTTT. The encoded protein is CASSYARNTGELFF.